The clone carrying this T cell receptor beta chain appeared a single time. The antigen remains unidentified. TCRdb's copy holds only in-frame clones and misses some; the assay was immunoSEQ multiplex PCR. The table has roughly 99,000 clones, around 90% seen once. V lost 6 bases, J lost 0 bases, and 7 bases stayed unmatched. The CDR3 contains 15 residues. CDR1 and CDR2 (germline): SNHLY, FYNNEI. This sample was included in a study of graft-versus-host responses after intestinal transplantation. Study-wide findings and caveats: Circulating GvH clones peaking coincided with falling HvG clones soon after transplant. Investigators detected GvH clones in recipient marrow, with some emerging earlier in ileum or blood.

This clonotype was sampled from a human donor who was the organ donor for an intestinal transplant. The rearrangement joins TRBV2 to TRBJ2-7; 8 bases are shared with TRBD1. The sequencing here drew on unstimulated CD4+ T cells sorted from spleen or lymph node cells, taken before transplant. The CDR3 nucleotides are TGTGCCAGCAGCCCACTAGGGACAGGCTCCTACGAGCAGTACTTC. This gives the protein CASSPLGTGSYEQYF.